Reported below is one T cell receptor beta chain. This clonotype was recorded many times. The clone's antigen remains unknown. No much larger clone exists at a distance of one base, and base qualities are not known. This record comes from a study of spatial heterogeneity in lung cancer (dated by TCRdb to the late 2010s). Concerning the study at large: Beta-chain transcripts were consistently detected in greater numbers than alpha-chain transcripts, which likely reflected higher beta-chain transcript abundance. TCR repertoire features were related to nonsynonymous mutation counts determined by whole-exome sequencing of tumor tissue. In the raw uncorrected reads, each unique combination of TCR and UMI appeared more than ten times on average. TCR alpha and beta repertoires were quantitatively compared across multiple tumor regions, matched nontumor lung and blood in non-small cell lung cancer. At surgery, both alpha and beta chains were TCR-sequenced in 200 to 250 tumor regions, fewer than 80 matched nontumor lung samples and a few dozen PBMC samples.

The library was obtained by 5' RACE. The sample was run on a NextSeq 500. The TCR library protocol attached a unique molecular identifier to each TCR cDNA molecule to allow correction of PCR and sequencing errors. The authors' analysis ran thus. TCR identification, UMI-based error correction and CDR3 extraction were performed with Decombinator tools. Expanded TCRs were defined as those above a frequency of 2 per 1,000, corresponding to the top 1% of the tumor frequency distribution. Renyi diversity was computed with the R vegan package after each repertoire had been subsampled 100 times to 5,000 TCRs. CDR3 similarity networks were built from amino acid triplet string-kernel similarity, with CDR3s being connected when pairwise similarity was above 0.82. TCRdb reprocessing: public reads trimmed at Q25 with fastp, clones called with MiXCR, in-frame beta chains kept. Each entry is one CDR3 protein sequence, shown with its most common DNA and genes. V and J calls and clone size were set by TCRdb, not the authors. The sample has around 66,000 distinct CDR3 sequences on record, about 6.6% of them singletons. The ten most abundant clones make up about 15% of the sample.

The CDR3 holds 11 amino acids from the cysteine to the phenylalanine. The retained sequence is limited to the CDR3, 33 bases, with the frame set at the first base. V is clipped by 7 bases and J by 3 bases, and the sequence between their germline boundaries is 4 bases long. The time point label of this sample denotes: sample taken at primary tumor resection. Samples were obtained from approximately 76 patients with early-stage, untreated non-small cell lung cancer from the lung TRACERx cohort. TCR sequencing used whole RNA extracted from tumor and nontumor lung tissue, or from cryopreserved PBMC samples, without cell sorting. Patients were selected for TCR sequencing only if sufficient RNA was available from at least two tumor regions. Overall study results and their limits: Ubiquitous expanded tumor TCRs were found in blood more often at tumor resection than at routine follow-up. Confirming at a functional level the hypothesis that regional TCRs recognize regional mutations was considered to require additional single-cell paired TCR alpha and beta sequencing.

The chain uses TRBV12-3 or TRBV12-4 and TRBJ2-4; the D gene is unclear. This sequence originates from a female donor with early-stage non-small cell lung cancer. The specimen was PBMCs, collected at surgery. The CDR3 sequence is CASTVKNIQYF. Read as DNA, the sequence is TGTGCCAGCACAGTCAAAAACATTCAGTACTTC.